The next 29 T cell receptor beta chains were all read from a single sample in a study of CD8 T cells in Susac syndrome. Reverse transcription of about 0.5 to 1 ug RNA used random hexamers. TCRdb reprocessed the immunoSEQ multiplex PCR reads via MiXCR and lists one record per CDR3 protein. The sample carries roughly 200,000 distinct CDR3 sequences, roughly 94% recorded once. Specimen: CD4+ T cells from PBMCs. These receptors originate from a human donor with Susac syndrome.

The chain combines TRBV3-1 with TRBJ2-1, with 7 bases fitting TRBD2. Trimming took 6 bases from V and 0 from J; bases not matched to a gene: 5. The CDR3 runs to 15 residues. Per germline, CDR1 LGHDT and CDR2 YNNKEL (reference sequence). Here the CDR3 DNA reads TGTGCCAGCAGGAAAAGCGGGAACTCCTACAATGAGCAGTTCTTC. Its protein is CASRKSGNSYNEQFF.

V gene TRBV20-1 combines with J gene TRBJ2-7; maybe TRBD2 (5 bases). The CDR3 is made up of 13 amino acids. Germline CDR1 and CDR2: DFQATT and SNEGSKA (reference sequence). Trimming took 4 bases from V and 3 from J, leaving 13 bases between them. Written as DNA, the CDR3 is TGCAGTGCTATAGACCCGAGGGTCTACGAGCAGTACTTC. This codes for CSAIDPRVYEQYF.

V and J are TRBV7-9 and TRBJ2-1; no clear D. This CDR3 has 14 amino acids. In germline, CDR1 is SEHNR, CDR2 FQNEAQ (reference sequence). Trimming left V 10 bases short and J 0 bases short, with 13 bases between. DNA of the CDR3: TGTGCCACCCCGGGTGGTAGCTCCTACAATGAGCAGTTCTTC. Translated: CATPGGSSYNEQFF.

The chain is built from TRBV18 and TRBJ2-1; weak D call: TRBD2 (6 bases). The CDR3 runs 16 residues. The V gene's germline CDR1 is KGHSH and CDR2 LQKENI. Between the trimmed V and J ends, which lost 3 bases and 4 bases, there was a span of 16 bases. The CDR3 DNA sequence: TGTGCCAGCTCACCCGTGCGGGGCCTCTCGTACAATGAGCAGTTCTTC. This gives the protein CASSPVRGLSYNEQFF.

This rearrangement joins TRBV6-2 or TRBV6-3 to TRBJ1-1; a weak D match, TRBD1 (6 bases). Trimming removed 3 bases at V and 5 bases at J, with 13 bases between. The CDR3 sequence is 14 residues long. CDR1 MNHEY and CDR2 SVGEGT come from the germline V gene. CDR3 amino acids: CASSYTGSSTEAFF. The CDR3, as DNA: TGTGCCAGCAGTTATACAGGGAGCAGTACTGAAGCTTTCTTT.

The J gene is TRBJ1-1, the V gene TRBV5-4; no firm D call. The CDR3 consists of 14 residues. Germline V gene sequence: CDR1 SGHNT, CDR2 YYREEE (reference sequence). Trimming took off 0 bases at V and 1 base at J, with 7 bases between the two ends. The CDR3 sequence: CASSLDSRNTEAFF. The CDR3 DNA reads TGTGCCAGCAGCTTGGACAGCAGGAACACTGAAGCTTTCTTT.

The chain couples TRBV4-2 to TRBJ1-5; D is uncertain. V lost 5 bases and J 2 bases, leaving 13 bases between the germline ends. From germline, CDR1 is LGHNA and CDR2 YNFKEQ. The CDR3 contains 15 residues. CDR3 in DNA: TGTGCCAGCAGCGTAGAGCCTAGGGGCAATCAGCCCCAGCATTTT. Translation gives CASSVEPRGNQPQHF.

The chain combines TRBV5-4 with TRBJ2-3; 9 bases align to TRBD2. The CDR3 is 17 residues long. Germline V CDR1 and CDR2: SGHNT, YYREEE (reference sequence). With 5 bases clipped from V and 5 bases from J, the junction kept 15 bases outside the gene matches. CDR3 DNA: TGTGCCAGCAGTTCCAGCGGGGGGTCCCGGTTCGTAGATACGCAGTATTTT. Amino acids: CASSSSGGSRFVDTQYF.

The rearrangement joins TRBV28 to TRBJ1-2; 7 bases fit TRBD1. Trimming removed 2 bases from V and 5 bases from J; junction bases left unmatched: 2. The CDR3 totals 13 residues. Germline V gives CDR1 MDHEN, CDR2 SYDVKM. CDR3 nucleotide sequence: TGTGCCAGCAGTTTAGGACAGGAGTATGGCTACACCTTC. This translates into CASSLGQEYGYTF.

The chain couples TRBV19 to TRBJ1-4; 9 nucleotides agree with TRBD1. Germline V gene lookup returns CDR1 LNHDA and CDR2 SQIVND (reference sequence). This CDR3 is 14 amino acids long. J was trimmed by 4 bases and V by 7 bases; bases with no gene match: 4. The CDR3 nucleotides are TGTGCCAGTAAACGACAGGGGGATAATGAAAAACTGTTTTTT. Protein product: CASKRQGDNEKLFF.

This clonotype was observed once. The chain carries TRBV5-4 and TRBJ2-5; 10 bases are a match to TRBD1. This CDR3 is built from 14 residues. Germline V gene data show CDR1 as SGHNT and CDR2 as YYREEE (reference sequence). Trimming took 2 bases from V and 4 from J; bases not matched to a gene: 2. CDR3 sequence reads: CASSFRDRGETQYF. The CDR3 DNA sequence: TGTGCCAGCAGCTTCCGGGACAGGGGAGAGACCCAGTACTTC.

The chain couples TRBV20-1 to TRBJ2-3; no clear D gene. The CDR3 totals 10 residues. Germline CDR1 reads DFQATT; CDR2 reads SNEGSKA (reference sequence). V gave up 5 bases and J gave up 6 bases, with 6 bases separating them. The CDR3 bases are TGCAGTGCTGCCCGGGATACGCAGTATTTT. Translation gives CSAARDTQYF.

CDR3 DNA sequence: TGTGCCAGCTCACCAGGGACAGGGGCAGAGACCCAGTACTTC. Its translation is CASSPGTGAETQYF. The rearrangement uses TRBV18 and TRBJ2-5, with TRBD1 matching 10 bases. There are 14 residues in the CDR3. With 2 bases clipped from V and 4 bases from J, the junction kept 1 base outside the gene matches. Germline lookup yields CDR1 KGHSH and CDR2 LQKENI.

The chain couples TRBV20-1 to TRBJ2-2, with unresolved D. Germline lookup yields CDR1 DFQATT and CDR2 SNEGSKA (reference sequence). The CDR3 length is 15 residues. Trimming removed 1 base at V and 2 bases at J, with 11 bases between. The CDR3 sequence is CSARAAGLNTGELFF. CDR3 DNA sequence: TGCAGTGCTAGAGCCGCAGGATTAAACACCGGGGAGCTGTTTTTT.

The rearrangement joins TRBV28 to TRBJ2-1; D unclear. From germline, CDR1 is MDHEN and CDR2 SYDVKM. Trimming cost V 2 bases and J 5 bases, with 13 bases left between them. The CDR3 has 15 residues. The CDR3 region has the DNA TGTGCCAGCAGTTTAGGCGGAGAGTCGAACAATGAGCAGTTCTTC. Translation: CASSLGGESNNEQFF.

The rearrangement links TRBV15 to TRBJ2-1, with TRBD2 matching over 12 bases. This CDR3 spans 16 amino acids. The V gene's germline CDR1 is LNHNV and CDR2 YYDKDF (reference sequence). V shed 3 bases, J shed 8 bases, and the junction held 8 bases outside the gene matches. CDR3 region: CATSRLAGGGFDEQFF. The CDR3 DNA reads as TGTGCCACCAGCAGGCTAGCGGGAGGGGGTTTTGATGAGCAGTTCTTC. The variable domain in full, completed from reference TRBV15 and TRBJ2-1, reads DAMVIQNPRYQVTQFGKPVTLSCSQTLNHNVMYWYQQKSSQAPKLLFHYYDKDFNNEADTPDNFQSRRPNTSFCFLDIRSPGLGDTAMYLCATSRLAGGGFDEQFFGPGTRLTVL.

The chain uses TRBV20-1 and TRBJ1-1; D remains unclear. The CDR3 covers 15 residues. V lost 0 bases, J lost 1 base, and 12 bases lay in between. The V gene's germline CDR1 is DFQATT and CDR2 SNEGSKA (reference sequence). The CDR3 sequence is CSARDRKMGNTEAFF. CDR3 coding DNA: TGCAGTGCTAGAGATCGGAAGATGGGGAACACTGAAGCTTTCTTT.

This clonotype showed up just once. The CDR3 here is CATSREGRASEAFF. As DNA, the CDR3 is TGTGCCACCAGCAGAGAAGGACGTGCTTCTGAAGCTTTCTTT. The V and J genes are TRBV15 and TRBJ1-1, with unresolved D. The CDR3 is 14 residues long. CDR1 LNHNV and CDR2 YYDKDF come from the germline V gene (reference sequence). Trimming stripped 0 bases from V and 6 bases from J, with 11 bases between.

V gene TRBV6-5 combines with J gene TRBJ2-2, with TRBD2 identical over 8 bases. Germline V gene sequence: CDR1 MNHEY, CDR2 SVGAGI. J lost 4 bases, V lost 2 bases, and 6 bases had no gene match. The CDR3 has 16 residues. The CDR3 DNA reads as TGTGCCAGCAGTTACCAGGGACTAGTCGGCACCGGGGAGCTGTTTTTT. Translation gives CASSYQGLVGTGELFF.

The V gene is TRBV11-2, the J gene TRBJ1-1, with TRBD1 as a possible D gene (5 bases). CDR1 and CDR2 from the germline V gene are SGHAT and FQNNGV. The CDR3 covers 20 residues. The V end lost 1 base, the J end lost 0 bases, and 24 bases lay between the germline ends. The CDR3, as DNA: TGTGCCAGCAGCTTAGGTCGACAGACCAGCCTAATACGCATGAACACTGAAGCTTTCTTT. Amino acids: CASSLGRQTSLIRMNTEAFF.

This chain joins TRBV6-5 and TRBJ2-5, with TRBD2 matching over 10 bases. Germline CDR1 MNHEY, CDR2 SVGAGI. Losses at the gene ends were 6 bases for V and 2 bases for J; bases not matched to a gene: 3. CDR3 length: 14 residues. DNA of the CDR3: TGTGCCAGCAGAACTAGCGGGACTCAAGAGACCCAGTACTTC. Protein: CASRTSGTQETQYF.

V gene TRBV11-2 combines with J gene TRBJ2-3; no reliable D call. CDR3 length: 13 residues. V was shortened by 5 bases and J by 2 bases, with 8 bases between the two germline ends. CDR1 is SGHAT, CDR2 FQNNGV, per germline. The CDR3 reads CASSLHFTDTQYF. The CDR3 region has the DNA TGTGCCAGCAGCCTCCATTTCACAGATACGCAGTATTTT.

The CDR3 DNA reads as TGTGCCAGCAGCTTACAGGCTATGAACACTGAAGCTTTCTTT. Protein product: CASSLQAMNTEAFF. The chain recombines TRBV7-2 with TRBJ1-1; D remains unclear. Deletions cut 2 bases from V and 0 bases from J, with 7 bases between. Per the germline V gene, CDR1 is SGHTA and CDR2 is FQGNSA. This CDR3 region has 14 residues. The entire variable domain, with the rest obtained from reference TRBV7-2 and TRBJ1-1, is as follows: GAGVSQSPSNKVTEKGKDVELRCDPISGHTALYWYRQSLGQGLEFLIYFQGNSAPDKSGLPSDRFSAERTGGSVSTLTIQRTQQEDSAVYLCASSLQAMNTEAFFGQGTRLTVV.

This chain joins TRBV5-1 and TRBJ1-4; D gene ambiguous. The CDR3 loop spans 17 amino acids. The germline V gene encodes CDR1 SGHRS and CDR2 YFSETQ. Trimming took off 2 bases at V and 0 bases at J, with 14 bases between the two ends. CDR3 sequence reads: CASSFSYTEATNEKLFF. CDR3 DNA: TGCGCCAGCAGCTTCAGTTATACAGAAGCAACTAATGAAAAACTGTTTTTT.

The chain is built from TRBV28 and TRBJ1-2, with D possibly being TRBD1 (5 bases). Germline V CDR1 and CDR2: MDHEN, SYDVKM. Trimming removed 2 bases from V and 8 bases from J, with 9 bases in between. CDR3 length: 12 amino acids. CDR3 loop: CASSLQGTGYTF. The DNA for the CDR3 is TGTGCCAGCAGTTTACAGGGAACGGGCTACACCTTC.

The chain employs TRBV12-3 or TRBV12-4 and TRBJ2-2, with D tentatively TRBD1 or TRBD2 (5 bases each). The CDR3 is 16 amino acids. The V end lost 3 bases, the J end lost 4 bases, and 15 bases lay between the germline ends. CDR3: CASSFFVPGRTGELFF. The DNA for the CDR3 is TGTGCCAGCAGTTTCTTCGTCCCGGGACGCACCGGGGAGCTGTTTTTT.

CDR3 bases: TGTGCCAGCTCACCCTCTTGGCAGCCAGGGATGAACACTGAAGCTTTCTTT. Its protein product is CASSPSWQPGMNTEAFF. The rearrangement joins TRBV18 to TRBJ1-1; TRBD1 is a possible D gene (5 bases). The CDR3 is 17 amino acids. V was clipped by 3 bases and J by 0 bases, with 17 bases between them. Germline V gives CDR1 KGHSH, CDR2 LQKENI.

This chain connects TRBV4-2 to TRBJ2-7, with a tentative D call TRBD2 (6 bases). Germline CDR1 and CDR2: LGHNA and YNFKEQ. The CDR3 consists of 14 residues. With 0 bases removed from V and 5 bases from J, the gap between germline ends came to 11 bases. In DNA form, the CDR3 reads TGTGCCAGCAGCCAAGACGCTAGCGTCAACGAGCAGTACTTC. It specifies CASSQDASVNEQYF.

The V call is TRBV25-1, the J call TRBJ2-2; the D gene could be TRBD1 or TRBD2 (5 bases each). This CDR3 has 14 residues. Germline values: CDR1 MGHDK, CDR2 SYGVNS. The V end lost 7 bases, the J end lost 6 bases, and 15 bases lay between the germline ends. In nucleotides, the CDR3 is TGTGCCAGCACGGACCAGGGAGAACCCGGGGAGCTGTTTTTT. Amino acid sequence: CASTDQGEPGELFF.